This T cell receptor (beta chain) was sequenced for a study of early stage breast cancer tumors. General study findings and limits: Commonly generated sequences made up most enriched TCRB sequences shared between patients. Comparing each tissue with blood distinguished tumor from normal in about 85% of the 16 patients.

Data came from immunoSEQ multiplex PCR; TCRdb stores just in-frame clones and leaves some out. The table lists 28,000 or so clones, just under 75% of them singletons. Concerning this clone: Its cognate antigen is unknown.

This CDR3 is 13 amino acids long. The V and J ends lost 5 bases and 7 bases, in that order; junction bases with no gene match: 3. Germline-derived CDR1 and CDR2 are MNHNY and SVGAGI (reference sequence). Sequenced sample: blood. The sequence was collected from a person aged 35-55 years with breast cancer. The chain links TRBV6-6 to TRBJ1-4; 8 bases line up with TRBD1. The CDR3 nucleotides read TGTGCCAGCAGTGCACAGGGGGGTGAAAAACTGTTTTTT. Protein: CASSAQGGEKLFF.